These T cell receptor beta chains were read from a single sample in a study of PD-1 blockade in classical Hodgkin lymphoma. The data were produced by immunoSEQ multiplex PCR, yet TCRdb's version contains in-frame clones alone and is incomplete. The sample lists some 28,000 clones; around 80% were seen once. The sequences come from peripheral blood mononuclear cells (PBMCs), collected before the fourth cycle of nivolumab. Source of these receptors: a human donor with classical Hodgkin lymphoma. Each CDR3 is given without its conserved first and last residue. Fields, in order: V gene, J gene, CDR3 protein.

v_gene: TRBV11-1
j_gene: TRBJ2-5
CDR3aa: ASSLAAGNQETQY

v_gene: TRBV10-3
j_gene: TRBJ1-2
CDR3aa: AISPGTGQEAPPGDGYT

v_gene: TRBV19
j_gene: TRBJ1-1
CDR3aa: ASSTSSHRGQAF

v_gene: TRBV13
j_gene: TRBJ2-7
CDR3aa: ASSFAGHVHEQY

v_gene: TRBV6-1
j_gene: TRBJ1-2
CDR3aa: ASSASGGGYT

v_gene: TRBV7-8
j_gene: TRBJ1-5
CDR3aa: ASSLRMDTSNQPQH

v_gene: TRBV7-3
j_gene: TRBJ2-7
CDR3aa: ASSLYPPGLAGEY

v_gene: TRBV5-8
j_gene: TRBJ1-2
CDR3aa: ASSPGRDREGGYGYT

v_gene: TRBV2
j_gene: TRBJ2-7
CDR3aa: ASSRLADPYEQY

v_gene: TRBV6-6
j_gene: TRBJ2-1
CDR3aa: ASSFPRGQGDEQF

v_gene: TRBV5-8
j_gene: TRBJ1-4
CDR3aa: ASSFKWGQEKLF

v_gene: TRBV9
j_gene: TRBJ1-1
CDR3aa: ASSVAPRGTGGSTEAF

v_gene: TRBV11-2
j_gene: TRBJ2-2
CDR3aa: ASSSYRGSWAGELF

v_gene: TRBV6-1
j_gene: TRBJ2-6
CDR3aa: ASSRDGSGANVLT

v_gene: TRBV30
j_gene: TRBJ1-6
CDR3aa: AWSRLDRGGKDYLNSPLH

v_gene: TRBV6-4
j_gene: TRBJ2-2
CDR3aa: ASSDRGGDTGELF

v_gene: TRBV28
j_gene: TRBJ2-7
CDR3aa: ASSLGLAPNFKSSYEQY

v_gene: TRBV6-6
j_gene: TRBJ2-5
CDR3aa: ASSYRFTGGGETQY

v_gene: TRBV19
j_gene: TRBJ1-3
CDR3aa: ASSIRGLRGNTIY

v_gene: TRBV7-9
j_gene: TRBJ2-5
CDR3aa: ASSPVPGQGLETQY

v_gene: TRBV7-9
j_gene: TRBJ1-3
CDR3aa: ASSQGAGNTIY

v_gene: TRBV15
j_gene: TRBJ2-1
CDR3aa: ATSRDLVWSGYNEQF

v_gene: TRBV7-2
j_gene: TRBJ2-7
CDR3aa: ASSLGTGSGEQY

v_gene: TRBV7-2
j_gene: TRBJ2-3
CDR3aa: ASAPQRGGGDTQY

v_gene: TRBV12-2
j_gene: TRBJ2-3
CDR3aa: ASRSVVLTDTQY

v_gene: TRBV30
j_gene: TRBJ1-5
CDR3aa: AWSDSNQPQH